What follows are 16 T cell receptor beta chains derived from one specimen sequenced in a study of beta chain features in type 1 diabetes (dated by TCRdb to the late 2010s). Library preparation used the immunoSEQ multiplex PCR assay. All of the isolated RNA was reverse transcribed with the High Capacity cDNA Reverse Transcription Kit, so expressed TCRB transcripts were sequenced. In TCRdb, the immuneACCESS table is reduced to in-frame sequences with V and J assigned. These tables do not hold every clone; where another copy was compared, an unresolved V gene accounts for under half, and the others remain unexplained. The sample data list 130,000 or so clones, and about a tenth of these were observed just once. The leading ten clones occupy roughly 0.74% of the sample. Sequencing was carried out using central memory CD4+ T cells from blood. These receptors were obtained from a man aged 18 to 30 in good health.

A few counts support this clone. The CDR3 DNA sequence: TGTGCCAGCAGCATCCAGGGTGGTAATTCACCCCTCCACTTT. Its translation: CASSIQGGNSPLHF. The rearrangement uses TRBV7-9 and TRBJ1-6, with a tentative D call TRBD1 (5 bases). The CDR3 totals 14 residues. Trimming took off 5 bases at V and 6 bases at J, with 11 bases between the two ends. Per the germline V gene, CDR1 is SEHNR and CDR2 is FQNEAQ (reference sequence). Combining the CDR3 with reference TRBV7-9 and TRBJ1-6 gives the whole variable domain DTGVSQNPRHKITKRGQNVTFRCDPISEHNRLYWYRQTLGQGPEFLTYFQNEAQLEKSRLLSDRFSAERPKGSFSTLEIQRTEQGDSAMYLCASSIQGGNSPLHFGNGTRLTVT.

This clone was found a few times. The chain joins TRBV6-5 to TRBJ2-5; the match to TRBD2 covers 9 bases. Germline V lookup: CDR1 MNHEY, CDR2 SVGAGI. The CDR3 covers 16 residues. Trimming took 2 bases from V and 3 from J; bases not matched to a gene: 7. The CDR3 reads CASSYDLAGTEETQYF. The CDR3 coding sequence is TGTGCCAGCAGTTACGATCTAGCGGGGACAGAAGAGACCCAGTACTTC.

The chain uses TRBV19 and TRBJ1-5; TRBD1 agrees at 7 bases. The CDR3 extends over 17 amino acids. CDR1 LNHDA and CDR2 SQIVND come from the germline V gene (reference sequence). The J segment lost 2 bases and the V segment lost 3 bases, leaving 10 bases of the junction unmatched. The CDR3 spells CASSMTRGPKGNQPQHF. In DNA form, the CDR3 reads TGTGCCAGTAGTATGACAAGGGGGCCAAAGGGCAATCAGCCCCAGCATTTT. Drawing the rest from reference TRBV19 and TRBJ1-5, the complete variable domain is DGGITQSPKYLFRKEGQNVTLSCEQNLNHDAMYWYRQDPGQGLRLIYYSQIVNDFQKGDIAEGYSVSREKKESFPLTVTSAQKNPTAFYLCASSMTRGPKGNQPQHFGDGTRLSIL.

This clone was counted many times. This rearrangement joins TRBV30 to TRBJ2-7; TRBD2 agrees at 9 bases. V was pared by 4 bases and J by 4 bases, with 5 bases of the junction left unmatched. Germline V gene data show CDR1 as GTSNPN and CDR2 as SVGIG (reference sequence). The CDR3 is made up of 13 amino acids. The DNA of the CDR3 is TGTGCCTGGACTAGCGGGATAGATTACGAGCAGTACTTC. Amino acids: CAWTSGIDYEQYF.

The rearrangement joins TRBV10-3 to TRBJ2-3; TRBD2 matches at 16 bases. Germline trimming cut 11 bases from V and 5 bases from J; bases unmatched to any gene: 13. The CDR3 covers 17 residues. Germline V gene sequence: CDR1 ENHRY, CDR2 SYGVKD. The CDR3 bases are TGTGCCTTAAGGCCGGGACTAGCGGGGGGGCAGGAAGATACGCAGTATTTT. This gives the protein CALRPGLAGGQEDTQYF.

In this sample, this clone turned up a few times. The chain combines TRBV4-3 with TRBJ2-5; no firm D call. This CDR3 has 15 residues. V was pared by 0 bases and J by 3 bases, with 11 bases between. CDR1 and CDR2 from the germline V gene are LGHNA and YSLEER. The CDR3 sequence: CASSQDSRLKETQYF. CDR3 nucleotide sequence: TGCGCCAGCAGCCAAGACTCGCGTCTTAAAGAGACCCAGTACTTC.

The rearrangement uses TRBV6-5 and TRBJ2-2; 7 nucleotides match TRBD1. Germline values: CDR1 MNHEY, CDR2 SVGAGI. The junction had 12 bases not matched to a gene; V was cut back by 7 bases and J by 7 bases. The CDR3 is 15 amino acids. CDR3 nucleotide sequence: TGTGCCAGCATCCCAAGCCTCGGGACAGTCGGGGAGCTGTTTTTT. Protein product: CASIPSLGTVGELFF.

This clone has ten or more counts. The J gene is TRBJ2-1, the V gene TRBV19; the D gene is possibly TRBD2 (6 bases). CDR3 length: 14 amino acids. Trimming cost V 9 bases and J 0 bases, with 12 bases left between them. Looked up from germline, CDR1 is LNHDA and CDR2 is SQIVND (reference sequence). CDR3 sequence (DNA): TGTGCCAGCACCGGGACTTTCTCCTACAATGAGCAGTTCTTC. Protein: CASTGTFSYNEQFF.

V is TRBV30 and J is TRBJ2-3; 10 nucleotides match TRBD2. CDR3 length: 14 residues. Germline V gives CDR1 GTSNPN, CDR2 SVGIG (reference sequence). Trimming cost V 0 bases and J 5 bases; bases outside gene matches: 2. The CDR3 sequence is CAWSVIAGGDTQYF. CDR3 bases: TGTGCCTGGAGTGTAATAGCGGGGGGAGATACGCAGTATTTT.

In its sample, this clone was seen a few times. The chain employs TRBV9 and TRBJ1-2; weak D call: TRBD1 (6 bases). Germline V lookup: CDR1 SGDLS, CDR2 YYNGEE. V was trimmed by 3 bases and J by 4 bases, leaving 16 bases between them. This CDR3 spans 15 amino acids. The CDR3 sequence is CASSETLRGGYGYTF. Written as DNA, the CDR3 is TGTGCCAGCAGCGAGACCCTCAGGGGCGGCTATGGCTACACCTTC.

This clone was found a few times. DNA of the CDR3: TGCGCCAGCAGACCCGACAGACTCGGAGCTTTCTTT. Translating gives CASRPDRLGAFF. The chain recombines TRBV5-1 with TRBJ1-1; D may be TRBD1 (5 bases). Germline loops: CDR1 SGHRS, CDR2 YFSETQ. CDR3 length equals 12 residues. V gave up 5 bases and J gave up 10 bases, with 15 bases separating them.

The chain recombines TRBV2 with TRBJ2-2, with 12 nucleotides matching TRBD1. The ends lost 8 bases at V and 7 bases at J; junction bases unmatched: 8. Germline V gene data show CDR1 as SNHLY and CDR2 as FYNNEI. This CDR3 spans 15 amino acids. This chain's CDR3 is CASVGQGANGGELFF. In nucleotides, the CDR3 is TGTGCCAGCGTGGGACAGGGGGCAAATGGCGGGGAGCTGTTTTTT.

This clone was observed a handful of times. The rearrangement uses TRBV4-3 and TRBJ2-1; the match to TRBD1 covers 8 bases. The germline V gene has CDR1 LGHNA and CDR2 YSLEER. With V trimmed by 3 bases and J by 6 bases, 10 bases remained unmatched. This CDR3 spans 16 amino acids. CDR3 in amino acids: CASSQGVGQGSNEQFF. CDR3 nucleotide sequence: TGCGCCAGCAGCCAGGGAGTAGGACAGGGTTCCAATGAGCAGTTCTTC.

This clone appeared a few times. The rearrangement links TRBV6-6 to TRBJ2-2; 7 bases match TRBD1. The junction had 6 bases not matched to a gene; V was cut back by 5 bases and J by 3 bases. Germline V gives CDR1 MNHNY, CDR2 SVGAGI (reference sequence). The CDR3 spans 15 residues. Here the CDR3 reads CASSEPQGDTGELFF. CDR3 coding DNA: TGTGCCAGCAGTGAGCCCCAGGGGGACACCGGGGAGCTGTTTTTT.

This clone was detected only a few times. V gene TRBV18 combines with J gene TRBJ1-2; 9 positions match TRBD1. V lost 6 bases and J lost 5; bases outside the gene matches: 4. This CDR3 is built from 13 residues. Germline CDR1 and CDR2: KGHSH and LQKENI. The CDR3 coding sequence is TGTGCCAGCTCCGGGGACAGGGATTATGGCTACACCTTC. Translation: CASSGDRDYGYTF.

This clone was observed at least ten times. The V gene is TRBV14, the J gene TRBJ1-1; a possible D gene is TRBD1 (5 bases). V was pared by 4 bases and J by 3 bases, with 9 bases between. Looked up from germline, CDR1 is SGHDN and CDR2 is FVKESK. This CDR3 is 13 amino acids long. The DNA of the CDR3 is TGTGCCAGCAGCCGACAGATTCACACTGAAGCTTTCTTT. Translation: CASSRQIHTEAFF.